A selection of T cell receptor beta chains follows, all from one sample in a study of CD8 T cells in Susac syndrome. MiXCR, run by TCRdb on the immunoSEQ multiplex PCR reads, gives a single entry per CDR3 protein. The profile shows roughly 200,000 distinct CDR3 sequences, roughly 94% of them singletons. The source material was CD4+ T cells from PBMCs. The receptors stem from a human donor with multiple sclerosis. Each CDR3 is given with its conserved first and last residue. Each record gives: J gene, D gene, CDR3 length, V gene, clone size, CDR3 protein, CDR3 DNA. The D gene is left open where the match is weak. A clone size is listed for some rows: how often the clone was seen (once, few, many), or a class if it is expanded.

>TRBJ2-3|TRBD2|15|TRBV9|-
CASSVVGLAVDTQYF
TGTGCCAGCAGCGTAGTGGGACTAGCGGTGGATACGCAGTATTTT
>TRBJ1-5|TRBD1|14|TRBV6-5|-
CASSTGQTNQPQHF
TGTGCCAGCAGTACGGGACAGACCAATCAGCCCCAGCATTTT
>TRBJ2-3|-|14|TRBV30|-
CAWGRDFSEDTQYF
TGTGCCTGGGGACGGGACTTCTCGGAGGATACGCAGTATTTT
>TRBJ1-5|TRBD1|14|TRBV29-1|-
CSVSPGTADQPQHF
TGCAGCGTGAGCCCCGGGACAGCAGATCAGCCCCAGCATTTT
>TRBJ2-5|-|15|TRBV20-1|-
CSASPGTMTQETQYF
TGCAGTGCCAGTCCCGGGACCATGACTCAAGAGACCCAGTACTTC
>TRBJ2-1|-|15|TRBV4-1|once
CASSQEDRGRYEQFF
TGCGCCAGCAGCCAAGAGGATCGGGGGCGCTATGAGCAGTTCTTC
>TRBJ1-6|-|14|TRBV30|-
CAWSVRENNSPLHF
TGTGCCTGGAGTGTACGGGAAAATAATTCACCCCTCCACTTT
>TRBJ2-2|-|15|TRBV14|-
CASSQRLGGTGELFF
TGTGCCAGCAGCCAAAGACTAGGCGGTACCGGGGAGCTGTTTTTT
>TRBJ1-5|TRBD1|15|TRBV9|-
CASSAVAGGNQPQHF
TGTGCCAGCAGCGCCGTTGCAGGGGGGAATCAGCCCCAGCATTTT
>TRBJ2-3|TRBD2|16|TRBV3-1|-
CASSPAGGGGVDTQYF
TGTGCCAGCAGCCCCGCGGGAGGCGGGGGCGTAGATACGCAGTATTTT
>TRBJ2-3|-|14|TRBV5-1|-
CASSLAGLDNTQYF
TGCGCCAGCAGCTTGGCCGGACTTGACAATACGCAGTATTTT
>TRBJ2-3|-|13|TRBV20-1|once
CSARDTGLDTQYF
TGCAGTGCTAGGGACACAGGGTTGGATACGCAGTATTTT
>TRBJ2-3|-|13|TRBV20-1|-
CSAPLGGTDTQYF
TGCAGTGCGCCGTTGGGGGGCACAGATACGCAGTATTTT
>TRBJ1-2|TRBD1|13|TRBV29-1|-
CSLEEGARNGYTF
TGCAGCTTGGAGGAGGGGGCCCGGAATGGCTACACCTTC
>TRBJ1-2|-|13|TRBV24-1|-
CATSQIEGYGYTF
TGTGCCACCAGTCAGATTGAAGGATACGGCTACACCTTC
>TRBJ2-4|-|15|TRBV7-9|-
CASSLAGRFGDIQYF
TGTGCCAGCAGCTTAGCTGGACGATTCGGAGACATTCAGTACTTC
>TRBJ1-2|-|12|TRBV30|few
CAWSGSNYGYTF
TGTGCCTGGAGTGGGAGTAACTATGGCTACACCTTC
>TRBJ1-2|-|14|TRBV5-4|-
CASSLPRASYGYTF
TGTGCCAGCAGCTTGCCCAGGGCCTCCTATGGCTACACCTTC
>TRBJ2-1|-|12|TRBV5-1|-
CASSLLDSPSFF
TGCGCCAGCAGCCTATTAGACAGTCCCTCCTTCTTC
>TRBJ2-1|-|16|TRBV18|-
CASSRTGLRDNNEQFF
TGTGCCAGCTCACGTACCGGACTCCGAGATAACAATGAGCAGTTCTTC
>TRBJ1-2|-|13|TRBV20-1|-
CSAPGDRNYGYTF
TGCAGTGCTCCAGGGGACCGGAACTATGGCTACACCTTC
>TRBJ2-3|-|13|TRBV20-1|-
CSAVLGATDTQYF
TGCAGTGCGGTCTTAGGGGCCACAGATACGCAGTATTTT
>TRBJ2-3|-|16|TRBV3-1|-
CASSQDPGPSTDTQYF
TGTGCCAGCAGCCAAGATCCAGGACCTAGCACAGATACGCAGTATTTT
>TRBJ2-3|-|13|TRBV19|-
CASSSRQDDTQYF
TGTGCCAGTAGTAGCAGACAGGACGATACGCAGTATTTT
>TRBJ2-2|-|14|TRBV12-3/TRBV12-4|few
CASSSTGNTGELFF
TGTGCCAGCAGTTCCACAGGGAACACCGGGGAGCTGTTTTTT
>TRBJ2-7|-|11|TRBV30|-
CAWSVRDEQYF
TGTGCCTGGAGTGTAAGGGACGAGCAGTACTTC
>TRBJ1-2|-|13|TRBV9|-
CASSVLDGYGYTF
TGTGCCAGCAGCGTATTGGATGGCTATGGCTACACCTTC
>TRBJ1-1|-|14|TRBV9|-
CASSVGGQDTEAFF
TGTGCCAGCAGCGTAGGGGGTCAGGACACTGAAGCTTTCTTT
>TRBJ2-1|-|15|TRBV9|-
CASSVASTAYNEQFF
TGTGCCAGCAGCGTAGCTAGTACAGCTTACAATGAGCAGTTCTTC
>TRBJ1-2|-|11|TRBV2|-
CASRPIRGYTF
TGTGCCAGCAGGCCGATTCGGGGCTACACCTTC
>TRBJ2-7|TRBD1|14|TRBV12-5|-
CASGQGQGAYEQYF
TGTGCTAGTGGCCAAGGACAGGGGGCTTACGAGCAGTACTTC
>TRBJ2-1|TRBD2|16|TRBV18|-
CASSPPTSGARSEQFF
TGTGCCAGCTCACCGCCGACTAGCGGGGCCCGGAGTGAGCAGTTCTTC
>TRBJ2-7|TRBD1|16|TRBV7-8|-
CASSIRTGKISYEQYF
TGTGCCAGCAGCATTCGGACAGGGAAAATCTCCTACGAGCAGTACTTC
>TRBJ2-5|TRBD1|13|TRBV29-1|-
CSVRGSSQETQYF
TGCAGCGTCAGGGGGAGTAGCCAAGAGACCCAGTACTTC
>TRBJ2-3|-|17|TRBV9|-
CASSAQGGGVGTDTQYF
TGTGCCAGCAGCGCCCAGGGGGGCGGGGTAGGGACAGATACGCAGTATTTT
>TRBJ1-1|-|11|TRBV3-1|-
CASSPGGKAFF
TGTGCCAGCAGCCCCGGGGGAAAAGCTTTCTTT
>TRBJ2-2|-|16|TRBV30|once
CAWSVIRAGRAGELFF
TGTGCCTGGAGTGTTATCCGGGCCGGCAGGGCCGGGGAGCTGTTTTTT
>TRBJ2-1|TRBD2|13|TRBV20-1|-
CSASRGGLPEQFF
TGCAGTGCGAGTCGGGGGGGCCTTCCTGAGCAGTTCTTC
>TRBJ2-1|TRBD2|19|TRBV5-1|-
CASSPEGTSGGARYNEQFF
TGCGCCAGCAGCCCCGAGGGGACTAGCGGGGGGGCGAGGTACAATGAGCAGTTCTTC
>TRBJ1-5|-|15|TRBV6-5|-
CASSYYRPPHQPQHF
TGTGCCAGCAGTTACTACCGACCCCCTCATCAGCCCCAGCATTTT
>TRBJ2-1|TRBD2|13|TRBV9|-
CASGLAGSNEQFF
TGTGCCAGCGGACTAGCGGGGTCGAATGAGCAGTTCTTC
>TRBJ1-5|-|13|TRBV30|-
CAWRDQTNQPQHF
TGTGCCTGGAGGGATCAGACCAATCAGCCCCAGCATTTT
>TRBJ1-5|-|14|TRBV20-1|-
CSASPGTGAVPQHF
TGCAGTGCTAGCCCCGGGACCGGCGCCGTGCCCCAGCATTTT
>TRBJ2-7|-|15|TRBV3-1|-
CASSPQSRQTYEQYF
TGTGCCAGCAGTCCCCAATCCCGACAGACGTACGAGCAGTACTTC